One sample yielded the 15 T cell receptor beta chains listed below, sequenced in a study of blood T cell repertoires in COVID-19. TCRdb keeps only in-frame clones here, not all; method: immunoSEQ multiplex PCR. The table lists about 500,000 clones, about 85% of them singletons. Sequencing input: PBMCs or T cells enriched from blood (not recorded which). The receptors come from a woman under 30 who had recovered from COVID-19.

This sequence joins TRBV19 and TRBJ2-3; TRBD2 agrees at 8 bases. Germline-derived CDR1 and CDR2 are LNHDA and SQIVND (reference sequence). J lost 5 bases, V lost 2 bases, and 3 bases had no gene match. The CDR3 is 14 residues long. The DNA for the CDR3 is TGTGCCAGTAGTATAAACGGGGGGGGAGATACGCAGTATTTT. This encodes CASSINGGGDTQYF. Combining the CDR3 with reference TRBV19 and TRBJ2-3 gives the whole variable domain DGGITQSPKYLFRKEGQNVTLSCEQNLNHDAMYWYRQDPGQGLRLIYYSQIVNDFQKGDIAEGYSVSREKKESFPLTVTSAQKNPTAFYLCASSINGGGDTQYFGPGTRLTVL.

This chain links TRBV10-1 with TRBJ2-1; 9 bases align to TRBD1. After removal of 8 bases from V and 7 bases from J, the junction contained 15 bases not matched to a gene. The CDR3 loop spans 16 amino acids. CDR1 and CDR2 (germline): WNHNN, SYGVQD (reference sequence). In DNA, the CDR3 is TGCGCCAGCCAGCCGCCTTTGGGACAGGGCCTTAATGAGCAGTTCTTC. Amino acid sequence: CASQPPLGQGLNEQFF.

The chain uses TRBV30 and TRBJ2-1; the D is unclear. Germline-derived CDR1 and CDR2 are GTSNPN and SVGIG (reference sequence). The CDR3 has 12 residues. The V gene lost 4 bases and the J gene lost 2 bases, with 6 bases spanning the gap. CDR3 nucleotides: TGTGCCTGGACCGAGGCCTACAATGAGCAGTTCTTC. This translates into CAWTEAYNEQFF.

The chain couples TRBV27 to TRBJ1-2, with D maybe TRBD1 (6 bases). This CDR3 is 13 amino acids long. Germline CDR1 and CDR2: MNHEY and SMNVEV (reference sequence). The germline V and J ends were trimmed by 4 bases and 7 bases, with 13 bases remaining between them. The CDR3 reads CASSSHREGGYTF. CDR3 DNA: TGTGCCAGCAGTTCGCACAGGGAGGGTGGCTACACCTTC.

V and J are TRBV7-8 and TRBJ2-5; D is undetermined. Trimming took off 3 bases at V and 4 bases at J, with 18 bases between the two ends. CDR3 length equals 16 residues. The germline V gene encodes CDR1 SGHVS and CDR2 FQNEAQ. CDR3 bases: TGTGCCAGCAGCTTTCGCAAATTGACGAGGCGAGAGACCCAGTACTTC. Translated: CASSFRKLTRRETQYF.

The J gene is TRBJ2-7, the V gene TRBV2; 10 nucleotides line up with TRBD1. From germline, CDR1 is SNHLY and CDR2 FYNNEI. CDR3 size: 12 residues. The CDR3 here is CARRDRGHEQYF. CDR3 nucleotides: TGTGCTAGACGGGACAGGGGTCACGAGCAGTACTTC.

J is TRBJ1-1 and V is TRBV4-1; D might be TRBD1 (5 bases). V was pared by 4 bases and J by 3 bases, with 21 bases between. The CDR3 spans 17 residues. Germline CDR1 and CDR2: MGHRA and YSYEKL. The CDR3 DNA sequence: TGCGCCAGCAGCCGCCAATCAGGGATAGAGTCGTACACTGAAGCTTTCTTT. It codes for CASSRQSGIESYTEAFF.

In its sample, this clone was seen once. The chain links TRBV4-1 to TRBJ2-1, with D possibly being TRBD1 (5 bases). Germline assignment: CDR1 MGHRA and CDR2 YSYEKL. The CDR3 sequence is 15 residues long. V lost 1 base, J lost 8 bases, and 15 bases lay in between. The CDR3 loop reads CASSQVGTGKYEQFF. The CDR3 bases are TGCGCCAGCAGCCAAGTAGGTACAGGTAAATATGAGCAGTTCTTC.

V and J are TRBV7-9 and TRBJ2-3; TRBD2 matches 14 bases. Germline trimming cut 5 bases from V and 6 bases from J; bases unmatched to any gene: 10. This CDR3 is 17 amino acids long. Germline CDR1 is SEHNR and CDR2 is FQNEAQ (reference sequence). The CDR3 DNA reads TGTGCCAGCAGCCGTTTACTGGGACTAGCGGGGGAGGATACGCAGTATTTT. It translates to CASSRLLGLAGEDTQYF. The full variable domain, its missing parts supplied by reference TRBV7-9 and TRBJ2-3, is DTGVSQNPRHKITKRGQNVTFRCDPISEHNRLYWYRQTLGQGPEFLTYFQNEAQLEKSRLLSDRFSAERPKGSFSTLEIQRTEQGDSAMYLCASSRLLGLAGEDTQYFGPGTRLTVL.

The gene calls are TRBV15 and TRBJ2-7; D is possibly TRBD1 (6 bases). The CDR3 length is 14 residues. Germline CDR1 is LNHNV and CDR2 is YYDKDF (reference sequence). V lost 3 bases and J 0 bases, leaving 9 bases between the germline ends. The CDR3 DNA sequence: TGTGCCACCAGCAGCCGGGACAACTCCTACGAGCAGTACTTC. Its translation: CATSSRDNSYEQYF. The full variable domain, with the rest looked up from reference TRBV15 and TRBJ2-7, is DAMVIQNPRYQVTQFGKPVTLSCSQTLNHNVMYWYQQKSSQAPKLLFHYYDKDFNNEADTPDNFQSRRPNTSFCFLDIRSPGLGDTAMYLCATSSRDNSYEQYFGPGTRLTVT.

Details on this clone: Distinct nucleotide sequences in the sample also encode this CDR3. J is TRBJ2-7 and V is TRBV18; tentative D call: TRBD2 (5 bases). Germline V lookup: CDR1 KGHSH, CDR2 LQKENI. This CDR3 is 14 amino acids long. The V end lost 2 bases, the J end lost 1 base, and 9 bases lay between the germline ends. CDR3 sequence: CASSPESGSYEQYF. The CDR3 DNA is TGTGCCAGCTCACCAGAAAGCGGTTCCTACGAGCAGTACTTC. The complete variable domain, with remaining parts taken from reference TRBV18 and TRBJ2-7, reads NAGVMQNPRHLVRRRGQEARLRCSPMKGHSHVYWYRQLPEEGLKFMVYLQKENIIDESGMPKERFSAEFPKEGPSILRIQQVVRGDSAAYFCASSPESGSYEQYFGPGTRLTVT.

The chain carries TRBV19 and TRBJ1-6; D gene unclear. V was pared by 11 bases and J by 4 bases, with 18 bases between. The V gene's germline CDR1 is LNHDA and CDR2 SQIVND (reference sequence). The CDR3 extends over 15 amino acids. The chain's CDR3 is CASSRAAEYNSPLHF. The CDR3 nucleotides are TGTGCCTCTTCGAGGGCCGCTGAGTATAATTCACCCCTCCACTTT.

V gene TRBV6-4 combines with J gene TRBJ1-2; D is possibly TRBD1 (5 bases). The V end lost 3 bases, the J end lost 5 bases, and 19 bases lay between the germline ends. CDR1 is MRHNA, CDR2 SNTAGT, per germline. The CDR3 has 16 amino acids. The CDR3: CASSERWLGEVYGYTF. Here the CDR3 DNA reads TGTGCCAGCAGTGAGCGTTGGCTAGGGGAAGTTTATGGCTACACCTTC.

The rearrangement links TRBV7-9 to TRBJ2-4; TRBD1 aligns across 10 bases. The CDR3 contains 16 residues. Per germline, CDR1 SEHNR and CDR2 FQNEAQ (reference sequence). V gave up 0 bases and J gave up 8 bases; unmatched junction bases: 7. CDR3 sequence: CASSLARTGGAYIQYF. The CDR3 DNA reads TGTGCCAGCAGCTTAGCGCGGACAGGGGGGGCATACATTCAGTACTTC.

This chain uses TRBV6-6 with TRBJ2-3, with D possibly TRBD1 on 5 matching bases. The CDR3 extends over 15 amino acids. V was cut by 8 bases and J by 3 bases, with 18 bases left in between. Germline values: CDR1 MNHNY, CDR2 SVGAGI (reference sequence). CDR3 DNA: TGTGCCAGCCGCGATAGGGGCAGTGGTACAGATACGCAGTATTTT. As protein: CASRDRGSGTDTQYF.